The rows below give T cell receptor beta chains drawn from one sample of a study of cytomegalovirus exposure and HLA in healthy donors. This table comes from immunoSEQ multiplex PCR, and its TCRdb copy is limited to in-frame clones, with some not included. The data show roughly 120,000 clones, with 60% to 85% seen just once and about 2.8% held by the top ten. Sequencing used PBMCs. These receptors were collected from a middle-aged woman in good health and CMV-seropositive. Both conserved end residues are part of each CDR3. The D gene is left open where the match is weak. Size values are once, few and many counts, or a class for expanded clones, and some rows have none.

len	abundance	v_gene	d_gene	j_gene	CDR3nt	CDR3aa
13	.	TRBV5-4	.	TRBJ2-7	TGTGCCAGCAGCGTCGGGTCCTCCGGGGAGCAGTACTTC	CASSVGSSGEQYF
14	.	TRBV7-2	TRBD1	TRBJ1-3	TGTGCCAGCAGGAGCGGACAGGTTGGAAACACCATATATTTT	CASRSGQVGNTIYF
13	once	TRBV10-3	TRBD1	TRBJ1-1	TGTGCCATCAGGGGACAGCCGAACACTGAAGCTTTCTTT	CAIRGQPNTEAFF
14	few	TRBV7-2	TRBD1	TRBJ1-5	TGTGCCAGCAGCTCGGACAGGGGGCGATTCCCCCAGCATTTT	CASSSDRGRFPQHF
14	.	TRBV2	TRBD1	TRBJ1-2	TGTGCCAGCAGCATCGACAGGGGGCGGTGGGGCTACACCTTC	CASSIDRGRWGYTF
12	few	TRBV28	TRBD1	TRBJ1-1	TGTGCCAGCGGACAGGGAATACGGGTAGCTTTCTTT	CASGQGIRVAFF
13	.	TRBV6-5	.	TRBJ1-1	TGTGCCAGCAGTCCCCAGGGGCCCCAGGGAGCTTTCTTT	CASSPQGPQGAFF
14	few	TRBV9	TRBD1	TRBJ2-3	TGTGCCAGCAGCGCACAGGGGATGGCCAGTACGCAGTATTTT	CASSAQGMASTQYF
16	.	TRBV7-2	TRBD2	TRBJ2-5	TGTGCCAGCAGCTTAACTAGCGGGGGCCAAGCCAGCGGCCAGTACTTC	CASSLTSGGQASGQYF
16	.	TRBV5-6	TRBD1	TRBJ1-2	TGTGCCAGCAGCTACGGACAGGGGGCCTCCAACTATGGCTACACCTTC	CASSYGQGASNYGYTF
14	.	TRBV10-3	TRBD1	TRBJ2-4	TGTGCCATCAGTCGAGCAGGGGGCGGAAACATTCAGTACTTC	CAISRAGGGNIQYF
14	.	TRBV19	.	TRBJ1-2	TGTGCCAGTAGACCCCAGGGGAATAACTATGGCTACACCTTC	CASRPQGNNYGYTF
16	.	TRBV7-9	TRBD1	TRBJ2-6	TGTGCCAGCAGCCGATTACAGGGGTCTGGGGCCAACGTCCTGACTTTC	CASSRLQGSGANVLTF
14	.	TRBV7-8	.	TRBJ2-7	TGTGCCAGCAGCCTAGGGGAGTCGGGCTACGAGCAGTACTTC	CASSLGESGYEQYF
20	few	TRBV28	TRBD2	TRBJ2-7	TGTGCCAGCAGACATAGACCGGGACTAGCGGGAGTATTGTCTCCCTACGAGCAGTACTTC	CASRHRPGLAGVLSPYEQYF
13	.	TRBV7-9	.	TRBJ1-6	TGTGCCAGCAGCTTAGAGGGGAATTCACCCCTCCACTTT	CASSLEGNSPLHF
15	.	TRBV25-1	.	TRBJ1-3	TGTGCCAGCAGTGAAGGTACGGGGTCTGGAAACACCATATATTTT	CASSEGTGSGNTIYF
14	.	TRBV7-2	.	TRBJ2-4	TGTGCCAGCAGCTTAGGTCTAGAACAGGTTAATATGAACTTC	CASSLGLEQVNMNF
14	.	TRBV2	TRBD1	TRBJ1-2	TGTGCCAGCAGTGAAAGTACAGGGGCCTATGGCTACACCTTC	CASSESTGAYGYTF
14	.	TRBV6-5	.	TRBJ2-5	TGTGCCAGCAGTTACGTCAGGGGGAGGGAGACCCAGTACTTC	CASSYVRGRETQYF
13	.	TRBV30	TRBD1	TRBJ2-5	TGTGCCTGGAGTGGAGGGACAGGGGAGACCCAGTACTTC	CAWSGGTGETQYF
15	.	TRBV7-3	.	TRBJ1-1	TGTGCCAGCAGCTTAAACAGGGATCTAAACACTGAAGCTTTCTTT	CASSLNRDLNTEAFF
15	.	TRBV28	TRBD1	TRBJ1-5	TGTGCCAGCTGGTTGGACAGGGGGCCGCATCAGCCCCAGCATTTT	CASWLDRGPHQPQHF
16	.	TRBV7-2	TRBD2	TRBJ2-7	TGTGCCAGCAGTTCCCGACTAGCGGGGGGGGCCTACGAGCAGTACTTC	CASSSRLAGGAYEQYF
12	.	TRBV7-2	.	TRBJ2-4	TGTGCCAGCAGCTTCCCCGGAAACATTCAGTACTTC	CASSFPGNIQYF
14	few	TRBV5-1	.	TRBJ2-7	TGCGCCAGCAGCTTGGCCTGGGGGGCCTACGAGCAGTACTTC	CASSLAWGAYEQYF
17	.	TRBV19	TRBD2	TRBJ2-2	TGTGCCAGTATTCCGAGCGGGGACCGTCCCTTAACCGGGGAGCTGTTTTTT	CASIPSGDRPLTGELFF
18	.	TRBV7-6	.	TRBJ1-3	TGTGCCAGCAGCTTATGGGCCCCCCAAACAGGGTCTGGAAACACCATATATTTT	CASSLWAPQTGSGNTIYF
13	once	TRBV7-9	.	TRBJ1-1	TGTGCCAGCAGACCTACAGGGAGGGGTGAAGCTTTCTTT	CASRPTGRGEAFF
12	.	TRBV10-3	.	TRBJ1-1	TGTGCCATCGGGCAGAGGAACACTGAAGCTTTCTTT	CAIGQRNTEAFF
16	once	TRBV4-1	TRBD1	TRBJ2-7	TGCGCCAGCAGCCAATCCCCCCAGGGACAGGGTTACGAGCAGTACTTC	CASSQSPQGQGYEQYF
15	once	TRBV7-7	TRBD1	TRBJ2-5	TGTGCTAGCAGCTTTGACAGGGGTGGCGGAGAGACCCAGTACTTC	CASSFDRGGGETQYF
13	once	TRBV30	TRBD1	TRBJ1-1	TGTGCCTGGAGCCTACAGGGGTGGACTGAAGCTTTCTTT	CAWSLQGWTEAFF
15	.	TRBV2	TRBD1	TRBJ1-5	TGTGCCAGCAGTCGGGACAGCGTTAGCAATCAGCCCCAGCATTTT	CASSRDSVSNQPQHF
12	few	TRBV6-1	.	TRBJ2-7	TGTGCCAGCAGTCCACAGGGCTACGAGCAGTACTTC	CASSPQGYEQYF
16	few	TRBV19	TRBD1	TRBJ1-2	TGTGCCAGTAGTATCCGGGACAGGGGATTTAACTATGGCTACACCTTC	CASSIRDRGFNYGYTF
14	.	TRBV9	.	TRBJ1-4	TGTGCCAGCAGCGCAGGACTCGAGGGGGTCAAACTGTTTTTT	CASSAGLEGVKLFF
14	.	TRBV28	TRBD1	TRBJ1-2	TGTGCCAGCAGTTCTGGGACAGGACACAATGGCTACACCTTC	CASSSGTGHNGYTF
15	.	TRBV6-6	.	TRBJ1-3	TGTGCCAGCACTGCGCAGGCCGACTCTGGAAACACCATATATTTT	CASTAQADSGNTIYF
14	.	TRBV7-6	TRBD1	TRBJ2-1	TGTGCCAGCAGCATCGACAGGGTAGACAATGAGCAGTTCTTC	CASSIDRVDNEQFF
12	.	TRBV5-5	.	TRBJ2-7	TGTGCCAGCAGCTTTGATACTTACGAGCAGTACTTC	CASSFDTYEQYF
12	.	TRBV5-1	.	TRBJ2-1	TGCGCCAGCAGCTTACAGCAAAATGAGCAGTTCTTC	CASSLQQNEQFF
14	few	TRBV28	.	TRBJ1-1	TGTGCCAGCAGCGCCGACAGAGAGAACACTGAAGCTTTCTTT	CASSADRENTEAFF
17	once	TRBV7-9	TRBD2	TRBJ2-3	TGTGCCAGCAGCTTCCCTCTAGCGGGGGGAAGCACAGATACGCAGTATTTT	CASSFPLAGGSTDTQYF
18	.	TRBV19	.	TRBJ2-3	TGTGCCAGTAGTATAGATGGGCCCCGGAGCGGAGGGGTAGATACGCAGTATTTT	CASSIDGPRSGGVDTQYF
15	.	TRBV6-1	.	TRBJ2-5	TGTGCCAGCAGTGAGGGACCAGGGAGGCAAGAGACCCAGTACTTC	CASSEGPGRQETQYF
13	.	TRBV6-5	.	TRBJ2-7	TGTGCCAGTCAGGGACATCAGTCCTACGAGCAGTACTTC	CASQGHQSYEQYF
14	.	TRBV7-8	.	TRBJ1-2	TGTGCCAGCAGCTTAGGGGAGTACGGCTATGGCTACACCTTC	CASSLGEYGYGYTF
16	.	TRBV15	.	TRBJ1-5	TGTGCCACCAGCGTCCCGGACATTTCTAGCAATCAGCCCCAGCATTTT	CATSVPDISSNQPQHF
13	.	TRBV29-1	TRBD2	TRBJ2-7	TGCAGCGTTGATAGCGGGAAAAACTACGAGCAGTACTTC	CSVDSGKNYEQYF
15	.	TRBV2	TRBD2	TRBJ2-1	TGTGCCAGCAGTGAGTACGGCGGGGGGGACAATGAGCAGTTCTTC	CASSEYGGGDNEQFF
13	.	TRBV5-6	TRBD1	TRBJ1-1	TGTGCCAGCAGCTTAAGGGGGCCGGGTGAAGCTTTCTTT	CASSLRGPGEAFF
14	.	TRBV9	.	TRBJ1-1	TGTGCCAGCAGCGAACAGGGTTCGTACACTGAAGCTTTCTTT	CASSEQGSYTEAFF
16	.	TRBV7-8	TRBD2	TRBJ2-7	TGTGCCAGCAGCTCGAGCGGGGGGGCCATTAGGTACGAGCAGTACTTC	CASSSSGGAIRYEQYF
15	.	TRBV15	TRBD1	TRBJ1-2	TGTGCCACCAGCGGGGACAGGGGCGCGATTGATGGCTACACCTTC	CATSGDRGAIDGYTF